This TCR beta chain was recorded in a study of beta chain features in type 1 diabetes. The CDR3 runs 17 residues. The ends lost 5 bases at V and 7 bases at J; junction bases unmatched: 8. CDR1 is LGHNA, CDR2 YNFKEQ, per germline. Reverse transcription of all isolated RNA meant that expressed TCRB transcripts were sequenced. The data were produced by immunoSEQ multiplex PCR, yet TCRdb's version contains in-frame clones alone and is incomplete. Of 620,000 or so clones detected, around 15% appear once; the ten largest clones hold roughly 0.098%. This TCR was recovered from a man between 18 and 29 years old in good health. Sequencing was carried out using naive CD4+ T cells from blood. The chain recombines TRBV4-2 with TRBJ2-2, with 15 bases aligning to TRBD2. The CDR3 DNA is TGTGCCAGCAGCGGACGGACTAGCGGGAGGGCCGGCGGGGAGCTGTTTTTT. Its protein is CASSGRTSGRAGGELFF.